The clone carrying this T cell receptor (beta chain) appeared a few times. The data stem from a study of blood T cell repertoires in COVID-19. Overall study: Specimens from acute and convalescent COVID-19 originated in the United States, Italy and Spain.

Participants came from some 26 US areas, aged roughly 18 to 90 years. CDR1 and CDR2 (germline): SEHNR, FQNEAQ (reference sequence). CDR3 length: 14 residues. The ends were cut back, 3 bases at V and 6 bases at J, with 14 bases in the middle. TCRdb keeps only in-frame clones here, not all; method: immunoSEQ multiplex PCR. This sample has a few hundred thousand clones, with around 90% found just once. The origin of this receptor is a human donor in a cohort exposed to, infected with or recovered from COVID-19 (not recorded which). The donor label of this sample is uncertain. The chain links TRBV7-9 to TRBJ1-2; D remains unclear. The specimen sequenced was PBMCs or T cells enriched from blood (not recorded which). For the CDR3, the DNA is TGTGCCAGCAGCTTGGCTCAATCGTACAATGGCTACACCTTC. Residues: CASSLAQSYNGYTF.